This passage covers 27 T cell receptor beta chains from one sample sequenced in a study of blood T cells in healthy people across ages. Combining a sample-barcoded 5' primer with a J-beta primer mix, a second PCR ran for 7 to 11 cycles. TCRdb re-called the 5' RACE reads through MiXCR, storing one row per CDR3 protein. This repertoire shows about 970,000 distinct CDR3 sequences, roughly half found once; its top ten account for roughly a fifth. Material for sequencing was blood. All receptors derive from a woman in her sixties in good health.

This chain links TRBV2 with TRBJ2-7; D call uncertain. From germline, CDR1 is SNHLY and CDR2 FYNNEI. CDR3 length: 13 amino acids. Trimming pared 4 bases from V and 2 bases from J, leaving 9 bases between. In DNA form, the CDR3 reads TGTGCCAGCAGTGTCAGGCCCGCCTACGAGCAGTACTTC. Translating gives CASSVRPAYEQYF.

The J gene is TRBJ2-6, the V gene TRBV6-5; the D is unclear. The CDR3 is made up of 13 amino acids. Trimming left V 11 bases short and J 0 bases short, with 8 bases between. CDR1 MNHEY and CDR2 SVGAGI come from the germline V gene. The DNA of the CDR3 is TGTGCCTCCAAAAGCTCTGGGGCCAACGTCCTGACTTTC. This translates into CASKSSGANVLTF.

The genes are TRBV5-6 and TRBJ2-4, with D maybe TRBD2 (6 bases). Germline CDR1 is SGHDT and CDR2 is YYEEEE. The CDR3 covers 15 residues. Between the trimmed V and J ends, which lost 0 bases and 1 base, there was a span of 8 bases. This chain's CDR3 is CASSLGGDAKNIQYF. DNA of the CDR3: TGTGCCAGCAGCTTGGGGGGGGACGCCAAAAACATTCAGTACTTC.

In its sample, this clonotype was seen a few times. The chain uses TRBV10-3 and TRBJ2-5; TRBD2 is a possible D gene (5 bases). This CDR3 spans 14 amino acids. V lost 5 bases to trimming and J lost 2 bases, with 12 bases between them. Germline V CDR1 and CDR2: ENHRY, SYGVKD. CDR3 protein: CAISPRTGQETQYF. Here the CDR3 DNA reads TGTGCCATCAGTCCTCGGACGGGACAAGAGACCCAGTACTTC.

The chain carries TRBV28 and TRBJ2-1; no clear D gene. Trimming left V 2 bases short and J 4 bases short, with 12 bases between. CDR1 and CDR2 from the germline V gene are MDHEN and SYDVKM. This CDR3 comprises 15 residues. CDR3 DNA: TGTGCCAGCAGTTTAGCAGGTCCTATTTACAATGAGCAGTTCTTC. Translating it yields CASSLAGPIYNEQFF.

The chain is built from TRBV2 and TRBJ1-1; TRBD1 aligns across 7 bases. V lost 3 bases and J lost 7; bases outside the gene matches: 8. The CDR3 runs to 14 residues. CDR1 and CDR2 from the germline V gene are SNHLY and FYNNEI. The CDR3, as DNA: TGTGCCAGCAGTGAGGAAAGGGGGCGTTTTGAAGCTTTCTTT. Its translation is CASSEERGRFEAFF.

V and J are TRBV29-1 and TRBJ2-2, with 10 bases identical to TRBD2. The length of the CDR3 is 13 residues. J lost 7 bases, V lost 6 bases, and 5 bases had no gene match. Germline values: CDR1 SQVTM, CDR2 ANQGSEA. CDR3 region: CSVVAGGGGELFF. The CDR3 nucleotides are TGCAGCGTAGTAGCGGGAGGAGGCGGGGAGCTGTTTTTT.

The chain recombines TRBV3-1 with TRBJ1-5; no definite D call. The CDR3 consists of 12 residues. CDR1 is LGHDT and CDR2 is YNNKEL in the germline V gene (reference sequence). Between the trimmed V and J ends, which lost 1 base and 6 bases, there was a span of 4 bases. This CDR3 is CASSQAAQPQHF. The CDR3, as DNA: TGTGCCAGCAGCCAAGCAGCTCAGCCCCAGCATTTT.

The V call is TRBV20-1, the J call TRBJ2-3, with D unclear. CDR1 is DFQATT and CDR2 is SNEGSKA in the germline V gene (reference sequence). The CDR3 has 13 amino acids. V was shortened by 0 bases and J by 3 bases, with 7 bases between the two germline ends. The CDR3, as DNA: TGCAGTGCTAGAGATCAGGTGACAGATACGCAGTATTTT. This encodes CSARDQVTDTQYF.

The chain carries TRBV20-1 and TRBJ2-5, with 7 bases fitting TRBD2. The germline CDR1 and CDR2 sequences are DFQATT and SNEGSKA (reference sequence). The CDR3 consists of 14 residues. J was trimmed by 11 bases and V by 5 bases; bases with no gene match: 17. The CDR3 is CSAWGGSKGNEQYF. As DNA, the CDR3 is TGCAGTGCTTGGGGCGGGAGTAAAGGCAATGAGCAGTACTTC.

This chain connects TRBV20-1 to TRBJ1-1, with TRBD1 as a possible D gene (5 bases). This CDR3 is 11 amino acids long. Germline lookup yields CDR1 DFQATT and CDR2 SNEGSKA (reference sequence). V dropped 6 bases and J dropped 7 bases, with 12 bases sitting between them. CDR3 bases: TGCAGTGCCAAACGACAGAGTGAAGCTTTCTTT. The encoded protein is CSAKRQSEAFF.

The CDR3 nucleotides read TGTGCCAGCTCAGAAGGGAATAACTATGTCGGCTACACCTTC. Residues: CASSEGNNYVGYTF. The V call is TRBV18, the J call TRBJ1-2, with D unclear. The CDR3 runs to 14 residues. V was clipped by 5 bases and J by 8 bases, with 18 bases between them. Germline V gene data show CDR1 as KGHSH and CDR2 as LQKENI.

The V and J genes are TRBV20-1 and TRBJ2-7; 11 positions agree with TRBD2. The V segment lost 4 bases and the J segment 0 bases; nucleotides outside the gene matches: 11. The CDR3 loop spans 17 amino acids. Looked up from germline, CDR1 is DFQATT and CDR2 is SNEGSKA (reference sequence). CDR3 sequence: CSAIKPLAGDHSYEQYF. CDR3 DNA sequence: TGCAGTGCTATAAAACCACTAGCGGGAGACCACTCCTACGAGCAGTACTTC.

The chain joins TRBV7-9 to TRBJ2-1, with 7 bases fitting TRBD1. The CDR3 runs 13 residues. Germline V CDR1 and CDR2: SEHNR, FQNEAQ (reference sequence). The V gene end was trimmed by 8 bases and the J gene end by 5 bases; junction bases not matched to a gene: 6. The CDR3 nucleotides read TGTGCCAGCGAAAGTGGGACAGACAATGAGCAGTTCTTC. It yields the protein CASESGTDNEQFF. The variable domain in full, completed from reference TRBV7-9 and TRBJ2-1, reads DTGVSQNPRHKITKRGQNVTFRCDPISEHNRLYWYRQTLGQGPEFLTYFQNEAQLEKSRLLSDRFSAERPKGSFSTLEIQRTEQGDSAMYLCASESGTDNEQFFGPGTRLTVL.

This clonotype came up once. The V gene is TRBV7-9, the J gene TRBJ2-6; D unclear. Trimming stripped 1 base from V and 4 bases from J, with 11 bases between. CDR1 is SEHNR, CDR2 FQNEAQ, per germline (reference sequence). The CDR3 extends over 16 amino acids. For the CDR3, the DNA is TGTGCCAGCAGCTTAGTTCCAGCGACAGGGGCCAACGTCCTGACTTTC. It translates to CASSLVPATGANVLTF.

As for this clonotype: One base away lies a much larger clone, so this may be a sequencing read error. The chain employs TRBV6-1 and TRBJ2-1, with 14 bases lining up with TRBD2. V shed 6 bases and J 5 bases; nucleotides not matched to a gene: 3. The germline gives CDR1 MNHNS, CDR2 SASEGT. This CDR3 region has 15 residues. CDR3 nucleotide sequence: TGTGCCAGCAGAGGACTAGCGGGAGGCCACAATGAGCAGTTCTTC. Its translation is CASRGLAGGHNEQFF.

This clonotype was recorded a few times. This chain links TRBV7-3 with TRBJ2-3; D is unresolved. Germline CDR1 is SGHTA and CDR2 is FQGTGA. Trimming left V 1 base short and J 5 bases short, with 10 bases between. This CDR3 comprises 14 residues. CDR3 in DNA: TGTGCCAGCAGCTTAAAGGGCCGATTAGATACGCAGTATTTT. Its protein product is CASSLKGRLDTQYF.

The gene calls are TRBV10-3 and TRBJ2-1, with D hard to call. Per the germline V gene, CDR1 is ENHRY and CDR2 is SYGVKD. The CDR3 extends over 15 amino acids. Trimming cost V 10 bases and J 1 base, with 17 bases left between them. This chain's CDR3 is CATRREEISYNEQFF. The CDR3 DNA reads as TGTGCCACTAGACGCGAGGAGATTTCCTACAATGAGCAGTTCTTC.

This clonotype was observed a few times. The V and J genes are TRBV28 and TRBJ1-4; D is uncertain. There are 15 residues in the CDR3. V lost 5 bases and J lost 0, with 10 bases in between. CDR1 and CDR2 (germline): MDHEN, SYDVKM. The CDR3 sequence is CASSKHRTTNEKLFF. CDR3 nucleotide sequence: TGTGCCAGCAGTAAACACAGAACAACTAATGAAAAACTGTTTTTT.

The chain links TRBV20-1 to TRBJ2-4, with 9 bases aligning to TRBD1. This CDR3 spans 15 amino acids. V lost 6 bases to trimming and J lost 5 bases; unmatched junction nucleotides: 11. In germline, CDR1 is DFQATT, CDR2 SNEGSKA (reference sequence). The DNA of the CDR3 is TGCAGTGCCACCGACAGGGGGAGAATCCAAAACATTCAGTACTTC. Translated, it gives CSATDRGRIQNIQYF.

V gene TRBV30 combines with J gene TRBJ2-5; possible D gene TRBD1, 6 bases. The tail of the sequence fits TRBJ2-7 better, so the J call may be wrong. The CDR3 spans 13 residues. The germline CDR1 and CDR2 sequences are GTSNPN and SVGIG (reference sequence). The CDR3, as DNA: TGTGCCTGGAGAGTAGACAGGTCCTACGAGCAGTACTTC. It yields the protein CAWRVDRSYEQYF.

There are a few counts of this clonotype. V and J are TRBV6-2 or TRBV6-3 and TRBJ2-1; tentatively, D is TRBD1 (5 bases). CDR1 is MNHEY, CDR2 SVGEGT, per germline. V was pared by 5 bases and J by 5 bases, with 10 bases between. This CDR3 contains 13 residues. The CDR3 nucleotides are TGTGCCAGCAGTCCAACAGGCGACAATGAGCAGTTCTTC. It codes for CASSPTGDNEQFF.

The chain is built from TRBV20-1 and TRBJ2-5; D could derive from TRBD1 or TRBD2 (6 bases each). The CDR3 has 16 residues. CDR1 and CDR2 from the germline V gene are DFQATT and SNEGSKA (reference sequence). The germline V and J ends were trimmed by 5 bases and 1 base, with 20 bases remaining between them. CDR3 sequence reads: CSAPTAGGLPQETQYF. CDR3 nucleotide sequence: TGCAGTGCTCCCACGGCCGGGGGCCTCCCCCAAGAGACCCAGTACTTC.

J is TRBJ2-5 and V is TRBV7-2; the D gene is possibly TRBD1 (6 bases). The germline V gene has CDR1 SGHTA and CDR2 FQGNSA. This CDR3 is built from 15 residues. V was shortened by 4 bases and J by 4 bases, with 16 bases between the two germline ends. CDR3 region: CASSSRGSQGETQYF. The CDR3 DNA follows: TGTGCCAGCAGCTCCAGGGGCTCGCAGGGAGAGACCCAGTACTTC.

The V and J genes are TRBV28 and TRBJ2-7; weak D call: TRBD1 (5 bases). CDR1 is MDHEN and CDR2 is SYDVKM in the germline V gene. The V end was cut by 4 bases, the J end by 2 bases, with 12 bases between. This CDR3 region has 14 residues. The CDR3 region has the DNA TGTGCCAGCAGTTCAGGGCATTCCACCTACGAGCAGTACTTC. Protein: CASSSGHSTYEQYF.

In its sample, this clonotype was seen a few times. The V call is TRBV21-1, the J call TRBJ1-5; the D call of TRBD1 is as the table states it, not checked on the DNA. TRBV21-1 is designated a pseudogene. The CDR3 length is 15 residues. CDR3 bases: TGTGCCAGCAGCAAAGCAACCAGGGAAGGTCAGCCCCAGCATTTT. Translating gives CASSKATREGQPQHF.

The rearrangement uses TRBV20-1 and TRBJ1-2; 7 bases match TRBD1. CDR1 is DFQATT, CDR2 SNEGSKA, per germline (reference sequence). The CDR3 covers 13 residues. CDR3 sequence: CITAAQGVRGYTF. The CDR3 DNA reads TGCATCACCGCGGCTCAGGGGGTGCGGGGCTACACCTTC.